The rows below give T cell receptor beta chains drawn from one sample of a study of T cells in Graves' hyperthyroidism and ophthalmopathy. TCRdb reprocessed the multiplex PCR reads with MiXCR, giving one entry per CDR3 protein. In the table there are about 600,000 distinct CDR3 sequences, roughly 15% of which are singletons. Sequencing was done on a sample of blood. The source of these receptors is a woman in her thirties or forties with Graves' ophthalmopathy. CDR3s include the opening cysteine and the closing phenylalanine or tryptophan. D genes are given only for firm matches. Clone size appears in some rows only: once, few, many, or a class for an expanded clone.

TRBJ2-4 TRBV20-1 - few CSARELASTGIQYF TGCAGTGCTAGAGAGTTGGCCAGCACAGGCATTCAGTACTTC
TRBJ1-2 TRBV6-2/TRBV6-3 - - CASSYSTTSGYTF TGTGCCAGCAGTTACTCGACAACCAGTGGCTACACCTTC
TRBJ2-4 TRBV6-2/TRBV6-3 - - CASSYSSAGGRNIQYF TGTGCCAGCAGTTACTCCAGTGCTGGGGGCAGGAACATTCAGTACTTC
TRBJ1-6 TRBV6-2/TRBV6-3 TRBD1 few CASSYQPGQISSYNSPLHF TGTGCCAGCAGTTACCAACCGGGACAGATAAGCTCCTATAATTCACCCCTCCACTTT
TRBJ2-1 TRBV7-3 TRBD2 few CASSPTAGAGGEQFF TGTGCCAGCAGCCCCACAGCGGGGGCCGGCGGCGAGCAGTTCTTC
TRBJ2-1 TRBV4-1 TRBD2 few CASSQTSGGPPVYEQFF TGCGCCAGCAGCCAGACTAGCGGGGGGCCTCCCGTCTATGAGCAGTTCTTC
TRBJ2-2 TRBV29-1 TRBD1 few CSVAETGDVVSTGELFF TGCAGCGTTGCGGAGACAGGGGACGTTGTTAGCACCGGGGAGCTGTTTTTT
TRBJ2-5 TRBV5-1 - few CASSSGLMSPETQYF TGCGCCAGCAGCTCGGGTCTCATGAGCCCTGAGACCCAGTACTTC
TRBJ2-3 TRBV7-3 TRBD1 many CASSRGTGGTDTQYF TGTGCCAGCAGCCGCGGGACAGGAGGAACAGATACGCAGTATTTT
TRBJ2-2 TRBV2 TRBD2 few CASRAGLATGELFF TGTGCCAGCAGGGCGGGACTAGCCACCGGGGAGCTGTTTTTT
TRBJ2-1 TRBV6-2/TRBV6-3 TRBD2 many CASTSGRGEQFF TGTGCCAGTACTAGCGGGAGAGGTGAGCAGTTCTTC
TRBJ1-1 TRBV12-3/TRBV12-4 TRBD1 - CASSSGTGGDGAFF TGTGCCAGCAGCTCCGGGACAGGGGGCGATGGAGCTTTCTTT
TRBJ2-3 TRBV11-1 - few CASSPLRSEKPDTQYF TGTGCCAGCAGCCCACTCCGGAGCGAGAAGCCCGATACGCAGTATTTT
TRBJ2-3 TRBV11-2 - many CASSFRDGQSTDTQYF TGTGCCAGCAGCTTCCGAGACGGACAAAGCACAGATACGCAGTATTTT
TRBJ2-2 TRBV5-1 TRBD1 - CASSLNPDRVNTGELFF TGCGCCAGCAGCCTTAACCCTGACAGGGTAAACACCGGGGAGCTGTTTTTT
TRBJ2-7 TRBV11-2 - - CGSSPGVSYEQYF TGTGGCAGCAGCCCAGGGGTGTCATACGAGCAGTACTTC
TRBJ2-7 TRBV11-2 - many CASRFVSQGPYEQYF TGTGCCAGCAGATTCGTTTCCCAGGGTCCCTACGAGCAGTACTTC
TRBJ1-5 TRBV11-1 - many CASSLEAGAPQHF TGTGCCAGCAGCTTAGAAGCGGGGGCACCCCAGCATTTT
TRBJ2-1 TRBV30 TRBD2 many CAWTRRGGANYNEQFF TGTGCCTGGACTCGTCGCGGGGGGGCCAACTACAATGAGCAGTTCTTC
TRBJ1-1 TRBV29-1 TRBD1 - CSALGGGMNTEAFF TGCAGCGCCTTAGGGGGCGGCATGAACACTGAAGCTTTCTTT
TRBJ2-7 TRBV5-5 - many CASSLEWGSYEQYF TGTGCCAGCAGCTTGGAGTGGGGCTCCTACGAGCAGTACTTC
TRBJ2-4 TRBV11-2 TRBD2 few CASSLGTSGRLAKNIQYF TGTGCCAGCAGCCTTGGGACTAGCGGGAGGTTGGCCAAAAACATTCAGTACTTC
TRBJ2-1 TRBV30 TRBD2 many CAWSRLAGNEQFF TGTGCCTGGAGTAGACTAGCCGGGAATGAGCAGTTCTTC
TRBJ1-5 TRBV28 - many CASTVLFGEGGNQPQHF TGTGCCAGCACCGTCCTATTCGGGGAGGGGGGCAATCAGCCCCAGCATTTT
TRBJ2-3 TRBV29-1 TRBD2 many CSVEDGRANTDTQYF TGCAGCGTTGAAGATGGGAGGGCGAACACAGATACGCAGTATTTT
TRBJ1-5 TRBV28 TRBD1 - CASSNTGGGNNQPQHF TGTGCCAGCAGCAATACAGGGGGAGGGAACAATCAGCCCCAGCATTTT
TRBJ2-3 TRBV20-1 - few CSAITGRDTQYF TGCAGTGCCATCACAGGGCGAGATACGCAGTATTTT
TRBJ2-5 TRBV7-6 TRBD1 - CASSSSPGTDYQETQYF TGTGCCAGCAGCTCCAGCCCCGGGACAGACTACCAAGAGACCCAGTACTTC
TRBJ1-5 TRBV12-3/TRBV12-4 TRBD1 many CASSRTGGIQPQHF TGTGCCAGCAGTCGGACAGGGGGAATTCAGCCCCAGCATTTT
TRBJ1-1 TRBV2 - many CASSKTWNTEAFF TGTGCCAGCAGTAAGACATGGAACACTGAAGCTTTCTTT
TRBJ1-2 TRBV3-1 TRBD1 many CASSGTGHGYTF TGTGCCAGCAGCGGGACAGGGCATGGCTACACCTTC
TRBJ2-1 TRBV7-9 TRBD2 many CASSLGGAAGDEQFF TGTGCCAGCAGCTTAGGCGGGGCCGCGGGGGATGAGCAGTTCTTC
TRBJ1-4 TRBV6-2/TRBV6-3 - - CASTPQAETNEKLFF TGTGCCAGCACCCCTCAGGCGGAGACTAATGAAAAACTGTTTTTT
TRBJ2-7 TRBV20-1 TRBD1 many CSAKRTGTGGREQYF TGCAGTGCTAAAAGAACCGGGACAGGGGGTCGCGAGCAGTACTTC
TRBJ1-1 TRBV2 TRBD1 - CASSGPREGAQTEAFF TGTGCCAGCAGTGGTCCCCGGGAGGGGGCACAGACTGAAGCTTTCTTT
TRBJ1-1 TRBV30 - many CAWSVRRSLANTEAFF TGTGCCTGGAGTGTACGAAGGAGTTTGGCGAACACTGAAGCTTTCTTT
TRBJ1-5 TRBV18 - many CASSPILGQPQHF TGTGCCAGCTCACCTATCTTGGGTCAGCCCCAGCATTTT
TRBJ1-1 TRBV11-3 TRBD1 many CASSLGYAGGTEAFF TGTGCCAGCAGCTTAGGTTACGCAGGGGGCACTGAAGCTTTCTTT
TRBJ2-3 TRBV5-4 - - CASSFSGGPGDTQYF TGTGCCAGCAGCTTTTCCGGGGGCCCGGGAGATACGCAGTATTTT
TRBJ1-2 TRBV29-1 - - CSVGGGGNYGYTF TGCAGCGTTGGGGGAGGGGGTAACTATGGCTACACCTTC
TRBJ1-1 TRBV6-1 - - CASSSTPGVMNTEAFF TGTGCCAGCAGTTCTACCCCGGGGGTTATGAACACTGAAGCTTTCTTT
TRBJ2-5 TRBV5-4 TRBD2 few CASSSPRGRDQETQYF TGTGCCAGCAGCTCCCCCCGCGGGAGGGATCAAGAGACCCAGTACTTC
TRBJ2-3 TRBV5-6 - many CASSGGSDTQYF TGTGCCAGCAGCGGGGGGTCCGATACGCAGTATTTT
TRBJ2-7 TRBV29-1 TRBD1 - CSANTGGSYEQYF TGCAGCGCGAACACAGGGGGGTCCTACGAGCAGTACTTC
TRBJ1-2 TRBV28 TRBD1 - CASSDLGQGAWGGYTF TGTGCCAGCAGTGACCTAGGACAGGGGGCATGGGGCGGCTACACCTTC
TRBJ1-3 TRBV4-2 - few CASSGRLWQGGNTIYF TGTGCCAGCAGCGGTCGACTATGGCAGGGCGGAAACACCATATATTTT
TRBJ2-7 TRBV6-1 TRBD1 few CASSPGTGRPYEQYF TGTGCCAGCAGTCCCGGGACAGGGAGACCCTACGAGCAGTACTTC
TRBJ2-3 TRBV28 TRBD2 - CASSLFYYAGLAGGDTDTQYF TGTGCCAGCAGTTTATTTTACTATGCGGGACTAGCGGGGGGGGATACAGATACGCAGTATTTT
TRBJ1-5 TRBV3-1 - - CASSRANQPQHF TGTGCCAGCAGCAGGGCGAATCAGCCCCAGCATTTT
TRBJ1-2 TRBV30 - few CAWSGQDNGYIF TGTGCCTGGAGTGGACAAGACAATGGCTACATCTTC
TRBJ1-6 TRBV4-1 TRBD1 - CASTGIRTGNSPLHF TGCGCCAGCACCGGAATTAGGACAGGGAATTCACCCCTCCACTTT
TRBJ1-6 TRBV28 - few CASSFQFSGVRSPLHF TGTGCCAGCAGTTTCCAATTCTCAGGGGTAAGGTCACCCCTCCACTTT
TRBJ1-3 TRBV11-2 - many CASSSLDRGNTIYF TGTGCCAGCAGCTCCCTAGACAGAGGAAACACCATATATTTT
TRBJ1-1 TRBV11-2 TRBD1 many CASSLRGTAEAFF TGTGCCAGCAGCTTACGAGGGACAGCGGAAGCTTTCTTT
TRBJ1-4 TRBV29-1 - - CSPTRDILDGDEKLFF TGCAGCCCCACCCGGGACATCCTCGACGGGGATGAAAAACTGTTTTTT